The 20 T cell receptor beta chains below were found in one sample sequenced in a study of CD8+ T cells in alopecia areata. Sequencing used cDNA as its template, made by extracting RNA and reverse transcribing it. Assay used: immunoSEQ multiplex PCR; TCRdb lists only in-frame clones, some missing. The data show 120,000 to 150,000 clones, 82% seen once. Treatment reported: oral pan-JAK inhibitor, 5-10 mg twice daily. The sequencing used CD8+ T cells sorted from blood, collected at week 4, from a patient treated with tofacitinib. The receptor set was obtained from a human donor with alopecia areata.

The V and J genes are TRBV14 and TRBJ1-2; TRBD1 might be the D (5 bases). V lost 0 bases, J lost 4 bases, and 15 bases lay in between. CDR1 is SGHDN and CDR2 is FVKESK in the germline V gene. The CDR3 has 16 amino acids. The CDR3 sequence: CASSQEDGTVLYGYTF. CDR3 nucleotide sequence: TGTGCCAGCAGCCAAGAGGATGGGACGGTCCTCTATGGCTACACCTTC.

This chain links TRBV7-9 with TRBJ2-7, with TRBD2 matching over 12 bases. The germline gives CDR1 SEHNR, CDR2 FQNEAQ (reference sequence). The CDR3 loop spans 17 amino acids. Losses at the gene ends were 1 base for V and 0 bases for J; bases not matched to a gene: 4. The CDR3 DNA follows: TGTGCCAGCAGCTTAGGGACTAGCGGGGATAGCTCCTACGAGCAGTACTTC. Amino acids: CASSLGTSGDSSYEQYF.

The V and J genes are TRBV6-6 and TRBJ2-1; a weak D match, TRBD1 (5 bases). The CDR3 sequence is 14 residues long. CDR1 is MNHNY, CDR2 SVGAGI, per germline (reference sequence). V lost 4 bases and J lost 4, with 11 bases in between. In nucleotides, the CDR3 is TGTGCCAGCAGTTCCCGACAGAGATACAATGAGCAGTTCTTC. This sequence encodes CASSSRQRYNEQFF.

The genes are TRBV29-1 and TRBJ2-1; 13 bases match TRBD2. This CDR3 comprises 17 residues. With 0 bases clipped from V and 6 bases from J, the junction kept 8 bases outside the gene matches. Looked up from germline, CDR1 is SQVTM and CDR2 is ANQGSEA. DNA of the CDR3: TGCAGCGTTGAAGATGGGACTAGCGGGGTAATAGGCAATGAGCAGTTCTTC. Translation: CSVEDGTSGVIGNEQFF.

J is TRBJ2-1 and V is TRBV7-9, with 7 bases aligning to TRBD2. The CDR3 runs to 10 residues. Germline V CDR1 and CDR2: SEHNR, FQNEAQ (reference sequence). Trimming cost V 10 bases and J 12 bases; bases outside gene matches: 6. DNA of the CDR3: TGTGCCACCCGACGGGGGGTGCAGTTCTTC. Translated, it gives CATRRGVQFF.

This CDR3 is CAISARQGDPYEQYF. Written as DNA, the CDR3 is TGTGCCATCAGTGCTAGACAGGGTGACCCCTACGAGCAGTACTTC. The chain uses TRBV10-3 and TRBJ2-7; 7 nucleotides line up with TRBD1. The CDR3 spans 15 residues. V shed 4 bases, J shed 2 bases, and the junction held 8 bases outside the gene matches. Germline CDR1 reads ENHRY; CDR2 reads SYGVKD.

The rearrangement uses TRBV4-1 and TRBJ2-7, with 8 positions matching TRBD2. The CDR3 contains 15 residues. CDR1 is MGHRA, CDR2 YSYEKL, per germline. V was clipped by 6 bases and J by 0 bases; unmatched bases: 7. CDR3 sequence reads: CASSHTTSGSYEQYF. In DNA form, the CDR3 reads TGCGCCAGCAGTCATACAACTAGCGGCTCCTACGAGCAGTACTTC.

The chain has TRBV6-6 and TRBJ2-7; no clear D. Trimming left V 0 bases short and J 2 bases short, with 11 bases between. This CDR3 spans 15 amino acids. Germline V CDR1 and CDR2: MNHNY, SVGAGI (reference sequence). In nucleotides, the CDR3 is TGTGCCAGCAGTTACTCGTTGGGGTCCCCCTACGAGCAGTACTTC. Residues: CASSYSLGSPYEQYF.

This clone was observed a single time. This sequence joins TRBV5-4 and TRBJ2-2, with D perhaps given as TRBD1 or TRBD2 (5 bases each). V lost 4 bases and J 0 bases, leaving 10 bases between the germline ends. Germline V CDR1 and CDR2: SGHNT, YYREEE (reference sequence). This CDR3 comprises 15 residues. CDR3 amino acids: CASSPGPTNTGELFF. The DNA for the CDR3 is TGTGCCAGCAGCCCGGGACCAACGAACACCGGGGAGCTGTTTTTT.

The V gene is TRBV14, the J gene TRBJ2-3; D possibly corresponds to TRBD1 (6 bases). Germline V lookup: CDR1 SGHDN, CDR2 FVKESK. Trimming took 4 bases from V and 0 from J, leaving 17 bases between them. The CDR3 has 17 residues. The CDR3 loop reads CASSPLEGQPSTDTQYF. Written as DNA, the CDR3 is TGTGCCAGCAGCCCCCTAGAAGGACAGCCTAGCACAGATACGCAGTATTTT.

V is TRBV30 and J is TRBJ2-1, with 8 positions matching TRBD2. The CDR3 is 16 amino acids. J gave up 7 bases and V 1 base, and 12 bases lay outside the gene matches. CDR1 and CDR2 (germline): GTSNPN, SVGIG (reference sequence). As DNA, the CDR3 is TGTGCCTGGAGTGCCTTTGCGGGGGGCCGGACGAATGAGCAGTTCTTC. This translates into CAWSAFAGGRTNEQFF.

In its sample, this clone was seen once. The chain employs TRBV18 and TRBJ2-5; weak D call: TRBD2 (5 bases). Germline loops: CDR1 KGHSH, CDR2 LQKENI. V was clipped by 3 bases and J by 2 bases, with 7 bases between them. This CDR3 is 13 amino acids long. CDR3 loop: CASSPRDQETQYF. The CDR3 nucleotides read TGTGCCAGCTCACCCCGGGATCAAGAGACCCAGTACTTC. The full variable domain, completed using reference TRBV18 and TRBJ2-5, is NAGVMQNPRHLVRRRGQEARLRCSPMKGHSHVYWYRQLPEEGLKFMVYLQKENIIDESGMPKERFSAEFPKEGPSILRIQQVVRGDSAAYFCASSPRDQETQYFGPGTRLLVL.

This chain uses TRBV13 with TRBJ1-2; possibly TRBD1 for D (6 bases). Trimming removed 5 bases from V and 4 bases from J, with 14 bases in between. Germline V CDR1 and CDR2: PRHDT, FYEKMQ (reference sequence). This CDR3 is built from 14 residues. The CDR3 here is CASSTRDTIYGYTF. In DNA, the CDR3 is TGTGCCAGCAGCACCAGGGACACCATCTATGGCTACACCTTC. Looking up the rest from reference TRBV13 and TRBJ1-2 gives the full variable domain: AAGVIQSPRHLIKEKRETATLKCYPIPRHDTVYWYQQGPGQDPQFLISFYEKMQSDKGSIPDRFSAQQFSDYHSELNMSSLELGDSALYFCASSTRDTIYGYTFGSGTRLTVV.

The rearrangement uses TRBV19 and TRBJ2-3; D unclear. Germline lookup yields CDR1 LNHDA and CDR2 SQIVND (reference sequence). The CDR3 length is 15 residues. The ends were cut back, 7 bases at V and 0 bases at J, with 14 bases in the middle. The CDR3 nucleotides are TGTGCCAGTACCTCCGTGACCTCTAGCACAGATACGCAGTATTTT. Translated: CASTSVTSSTDTQYF.

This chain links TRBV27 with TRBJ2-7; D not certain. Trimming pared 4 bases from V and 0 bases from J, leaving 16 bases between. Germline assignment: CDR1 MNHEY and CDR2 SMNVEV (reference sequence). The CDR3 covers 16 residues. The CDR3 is CASSSSSALSSYEQYF. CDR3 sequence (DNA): TGTGCCAGCAGTTCATCCTCCGCCTTAAGCTCCTACGAGCAGTACTTC.

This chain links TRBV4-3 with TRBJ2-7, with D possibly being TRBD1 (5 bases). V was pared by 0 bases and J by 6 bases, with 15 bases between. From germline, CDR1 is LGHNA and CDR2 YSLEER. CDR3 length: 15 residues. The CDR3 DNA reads TGCGCCAGCAGCCAAGAGTTATATGGGGCGTCCGAGCAGTACTTC. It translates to CASSQELYGASEQYF.

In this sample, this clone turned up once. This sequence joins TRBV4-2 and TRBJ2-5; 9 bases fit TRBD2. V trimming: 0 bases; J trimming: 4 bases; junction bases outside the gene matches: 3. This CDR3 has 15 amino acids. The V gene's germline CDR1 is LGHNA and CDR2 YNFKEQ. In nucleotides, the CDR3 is TGTGCCAGCAGCCAAGATACTAGCGGGTCAGAGACCCAGTACTTC. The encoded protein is CASSQDTSGSETQYF.

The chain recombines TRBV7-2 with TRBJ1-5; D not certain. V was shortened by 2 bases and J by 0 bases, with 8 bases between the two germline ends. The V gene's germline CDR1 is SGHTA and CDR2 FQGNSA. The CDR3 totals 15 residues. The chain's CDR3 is CASSLHPYSNQPQHF. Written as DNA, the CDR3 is TGTGCCAGCAGCTTACACCCTTATAGCAATCAGCCCCAGCATTTT.

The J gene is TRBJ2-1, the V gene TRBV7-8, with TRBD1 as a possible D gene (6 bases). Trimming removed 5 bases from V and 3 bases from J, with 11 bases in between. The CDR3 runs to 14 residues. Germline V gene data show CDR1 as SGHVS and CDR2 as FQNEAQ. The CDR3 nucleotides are TGTGCCAGCAGCCTCGGGACAAACTACAATGAGCAGTTCTTC. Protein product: CASSLGTNYNEQFF.

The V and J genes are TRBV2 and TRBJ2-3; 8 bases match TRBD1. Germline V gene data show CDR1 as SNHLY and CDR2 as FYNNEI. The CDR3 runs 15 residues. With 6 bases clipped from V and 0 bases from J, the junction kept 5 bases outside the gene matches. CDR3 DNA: TGTGCCAGCAGAGACAGGGGCTATAGCACAGATACGCAGTATTTT. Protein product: CASRDRGYSTDTQYF.